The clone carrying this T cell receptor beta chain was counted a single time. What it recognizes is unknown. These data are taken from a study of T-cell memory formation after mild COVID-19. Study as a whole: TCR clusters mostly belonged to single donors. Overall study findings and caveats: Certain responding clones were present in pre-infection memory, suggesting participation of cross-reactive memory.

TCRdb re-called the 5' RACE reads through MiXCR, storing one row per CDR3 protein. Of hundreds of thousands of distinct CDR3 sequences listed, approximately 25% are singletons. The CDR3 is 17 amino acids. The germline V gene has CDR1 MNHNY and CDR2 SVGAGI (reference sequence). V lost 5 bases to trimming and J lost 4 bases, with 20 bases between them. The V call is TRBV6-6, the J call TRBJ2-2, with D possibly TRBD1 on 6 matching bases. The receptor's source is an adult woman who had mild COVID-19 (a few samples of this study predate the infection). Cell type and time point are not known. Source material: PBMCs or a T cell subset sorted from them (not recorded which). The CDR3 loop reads CASSRTGQIASTGELFF. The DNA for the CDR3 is TGTGCCAGCAGTCGCACCGGACAGATAGCTAGCACCGGGGAGCTGTTTTTT.